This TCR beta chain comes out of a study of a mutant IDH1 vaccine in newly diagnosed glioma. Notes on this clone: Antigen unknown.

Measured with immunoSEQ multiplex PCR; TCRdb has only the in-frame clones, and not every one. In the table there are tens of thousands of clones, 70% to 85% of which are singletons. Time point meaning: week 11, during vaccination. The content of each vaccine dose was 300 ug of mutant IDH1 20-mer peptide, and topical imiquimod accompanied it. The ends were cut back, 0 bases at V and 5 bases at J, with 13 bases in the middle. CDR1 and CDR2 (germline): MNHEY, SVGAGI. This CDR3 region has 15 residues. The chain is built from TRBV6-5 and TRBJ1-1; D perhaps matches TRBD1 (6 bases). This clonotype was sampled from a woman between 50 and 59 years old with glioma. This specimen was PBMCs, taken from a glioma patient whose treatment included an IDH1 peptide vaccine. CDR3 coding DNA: TGTGCCAGCAGTTACTCGATTCTACAGGGTACTGAAGCTTTCTTT. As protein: CASSYSILQGTEAFF.